Listed here are 25 T cell receptor beta chains from one sample, sequenced in a study of blood T cell dynamics during melanoma immunotherapy. Some clones are missing from TCRdb's copy, which holds only in-frame ones; the method was immunoSEQ multiplex PCR. Of about 17,000 clones listed, 83% are singletons. Time point given: pre-treatment baseline. Material: blood, obtained from a patient treated with checkpoint blockade. The receptors originated from a human donor with melanoma.

The rearrangement joins TRBV5-6 to TRBJ2-2; D might be TRBD1 (6 bases). Germline-derived CDR1 and CDR2 are SGHDT and YYEEEE. The CDR3 length is 14 residues. The V end lost 6 bases, the J end lost 4 bases, and 13 bases lay between the germline ends. For the CDR3, the DNA is TGTGCCAGCACCCAAGGACAGCGCACCGGGGAGCTGTTTTTT. It encodes CASTQGQRTGELFF.

This chain connects TRBV6-6 to TRBJ2-1, with 8 bases fitting TRBD2. This CDR3 is built from 16 residues. The V gene's germline CDR1 is MNHNY and CDR2 SVGAGI (reference sequence). With 0 bases clipped from V and 6 bases from J, the junction kept 7 bases outside the gene matches. CDR3 coding DNA: TGTGCCAGCAGTTACTCGATCGGCCTAGCGGGCAATGAGCAGTTCTTC. It translates to CASSYSIGLAGNEQFF.

This clone was observed a few times. The gene calls are TRBV14 and TRBJ2-2, with TRBD2 matching over 7 bases. The CDR3 sequence is 17 residues long. CDR1 is SGHDN, CDR2 FVKESK, per germline. J was trimmed by 5 bases and V by 2 bases; bases with no gene match: 11. The DNA for the CDR3 is TGTGCCAGCAGCCAACGACGGACGGGAGGAAAGACCGGGGAGCTGTTTTTT. Translated, it gives CASSQRRTGGKTGELFF.

The V and J genes are TRBV19 and TRBJ2-5; 7 nucleotides align to TRBD2. Looked up from germline, CDR1 is LNHDA and CDR2 is SQIVND (reference sequence). Germline trimming cut 5 bases from V and 4 bases from J; bases unmatched to any gene: 7. The CDR3 runs to 14 residues. The CDR3 DNA sequence: TGTGCCAGTAGTGCCCGGGACTATGTAGAGACCCAGTACTTC. Amino acid sequence: CASSARDYVETQYF.

The chain carries TRBV28 and TRBJ1-2, with TRBD1 as a possible D gene (5 bases). The ends were cut back, 6 bases at V and 5 bases at J, with 19 bases in the middle. Germline CDR1 and CDR2: MDHEN and SYDVKM. This CDR3 is 15 amino acids long. CDR3 residues: CASRTTPGPSYGYTF. CDR3 bases: TGTGCCAGCAGAACCACACCGGGACCCTCTTATGGCTACACCTTC.

The rearrangement links TRBV4-3 to TRBJ2-7; 12 bases agree with TRBD2. With 3 bases clipped from V and 4 bases from J, the junction kept 7 bases outside the gene matches. Germline values: CDR1 LGHNA, CDR2 YSLEER. The CDR3 runs 16 residues. CDR3 in DNA: TGCGCCAGCAGCCACCGACTAGCGGGAGTTACATACGAGCAGTACTTC. Translated: CASSHRLAGVTYEQYF.

This chain uses TRBV27 with TRBJ1-1; D is perhaps TRBD1 (6 bases). CDR3 length: 13 residues. V was shortened by 3 bases and J by 11 bases, with 16 bases between the two germline ends. CDR1 and CDR2 (germline): MNHEY, SMNVEV (reference sequence). CDR3 in amino acids: CASSLGGAPFAFF. In DNA, the CDR3 is TGTGCCAGCAGTTTGGGGGGGGCGCCGTTTGCTTTCTTT.

The chain carries TRBV27 and TRBJ2-6, with D possibly being TRBD1 (6 bases). Germline CDR1 is MNHEY and CDR2 is SMNVEV (reference sequence). The CDR3 is made up of 16 amino acids. The V and J ends lost 7 bases and 2 bases respectively, with 15 bases between them. The DNA for the CDR3 is TGTGCCAGCACCGAAACAGGGTTCGCTGGGGCCAACGTCCTGACTTTC. This codes for CASTETGFAGANVLTF. The whole variable domain, filled in from reference TRBV27 and TRBJ2-6, reads EAQVTQNPRYLITVTGKKLTVTCSQNMNHEYMSWYRQDPGLGLRQIYYSMNVEVTDKGDVPEGYKVSRKEKRNFPLILESPSPNQTSLYFCASTETGFAGANVLTFGAGSRLTVL.

The rearrangement links TRBV27 to TRBJ2-2; TRBD1 or TRBD2 may be the D gene (5 bases each). The CDR3 has 16 amino acids. V shed 6 bases and J shed 6 bases, with 20 bases lying between them. The germline V gene has CDR1 MNHEY and CDR2 SMNVEV (reference sequence). CDR3 protein: CASRYNHGGRSGELFF. The CDR3 coding sequence is TGTGCCAGCAGATACAACCATGGGGGTAGATCCGGGGAGCTGTTTTTT.

As DNA, the CDR3 is TGTGCCAGCAGTTTATTTGACGGCAGGGGAGGTTTCTTT. Translating it yields CASSLFDGRGGFF. V is TRBV28 and J is TRBJ1-1; D possibly corresponds to TRBD1 (6 bases). The germline CDR1 and CDR2 sequences are MDHEN and SYDVKM. The CDR3 consists of 13 residues. The V end was cut by 1 base, the J end by 13 bases, with 16 bases between.

The chain is built from TRBV18 and TRBJ2-3; D is uncertain. This CDR3 comprises 20 residues. Per the germline V gene, CDR1 is KGHSH and CDR2 is LQKENI. Trimming stripped 0 bases from V and 2 bases from J, with 24 bases between. In DNA, the CDR3 is TGTGCCAGCTCACCACCGGTGAGACCCCTCACCCTCAGCCTCACAGATACGCAGTATTTT. The encoded protein is CASSPPVRPLTLSLTDTQYF.

V is TRBV27 and J is TRBJ1-2, with 7 bases that match TRBD1. Germline values: CDR1 MNHEY, CDR2 SMNVEV (reference sequence). This CDR3 is 13 amino acids long. V was clipped by 8 bases and J by 7 bases; unmatched bases: 10. CDR3 region: CASAGQLGGGYTF. The CDR3 DNA reads as TGTGCCAGCGCGGGACAGCTTGGAGGTGGCTACACCTTC.

The CDR3 coding sequence is TGTGCCAGCAGAATATCTAGCGGTAGCTCCTACGAGCAGTACTTC. This sequence encodes CASRISSGSSYEQYF. The chain has TRBV11-3 and TRBJ2-7, with TRBD2 matching 7 bases. CDR1 and CDR2 from the germline V gene are SGHNT and YENEEA. CDR3 length: 15 amino acids. Unmatched junction bases numbered 8, after V lost 6 bases and J lost 0 bases. The whole variable domain, filled in from reference TRBV11-3 and TRBJ2-7, reads EAGVVQSPRYKIIEKKQPVAFWCNPISGHNTLYWYLQNLGQGPELLIRYENEEAVDDSQLPKDRFSAERLKGVDSTLKIQPAELGDSAVYLCASRISSGSSYEQYFGPGTRLTVT.

The chain joins TRBV30 to TRBJ2-4, with D perhaps TRBD1 (7 bases). Between the trimmed V and J ends, which lost 5 bases and 5 bases, there was a span of 13 bases. This CDR3 spans 13 amino acids. In germline, CDR1 is GTSNPN, CDR2 SVGIG (reference sequence). The CDR3 region has the DNA TGTGCCTGGGGGCAGGGGGGAGAAAACATTCAGTACTTC. Protein sequence: CAWGQGGENIQYF.

The chain links TRBV6-6 to TRBJ1-5, with D tentatively TRBD1 (5 bases). The CDR3 length is 12 residues. Trimming took off 7 bases at V and 6 bases at J, with 10 bases between the two ends. Germline V lookup: CDR1 MNHNY, CDR2 SVGAGI (reference sequence). The DNA of the CDR3 is TGTGCCAGCACCGACGGGGGTCAGCCCCAGCATTTT. Its translation is CASTDGGQPQHF.

V and J are TRBV4-3 and TRBJ2-7; 10 positions match TRBD1. The junction had 12 bases not matched to a gene; V was cut back by 1 base and J by 12 bases. Germline assignment: CDR1 LGHNA and CDR2 YSLEER. This CDR3 is built from 15 residues. The CDR3 is CASSQAVRTGGLAYF. As DNA, the CDR3 is TGCGCCAGCAGCCAAGCGGTCCGGACAGGGGGTTTGGCGTACTTC.

CDR3 region: CSVEGETGNIQYF. The CDR3 nucleotides read TGCAGCGTTGAAGGGGAGACAGGTAACATTCAGTACTTC. J is TRBJ2-4 and V is TRBV29-1; D might be TRBD1 (6 bases). The germline gives CDR1 SQVTM, CDR2 ANQGSEA. The V gene lost 1 base and the J gene lost 7 bases, with 11 bases spanning the gap. The CDR3 is made up of 13 amino acids.

This sequence joins TRBV11-2 and TRBJ1-1; no definite D call. V lost 4 bases to trimming and J lost 4 bases, with 10 bases between them. This CDR3 is built from 13 residues. Looked up from germline, CDR1 is SGHAT and CDR2 is FQNNGV. The chain's CDR3 is CASSSRTGTEAFF. DNA of the CDR3: TGTGCCAGCAGCTCCCGGACGGGCACTGAAGCTTTCTTT.

V gene TRBV28 combines with J gene TRBJ2-7; D is undetermined. With 5 bases removed from V and 0 bases from J, the gap between germline ends came to 14 bases. The CDR3 loop spans 15 amino acids. From germline, CDR1 is MDHEN and CDR2 SYDVKM. CDR3 sequence (DNA): TGTGCCAGCAGTACGTCATCCGGCCTCTCCTACGAGCAGTACTTC. Translated: CASSTSSGLSYEQYF.

V and J are TRBV19 and TRBJ2-7; the match to TRBD2 covers 9 bases. The CDR3 consists of 16 residues. V was pared by 6 bases and J by 2 bases, with 11 bases of the junction left unmatched. CDR1 and CDR2 (germline): LNHDA, SQIVND (reference sequence). The CDR3 loop is CASSPSPSGTTYEQYF. CDR3 coding DNA: TGTGCCAGTAGCCCGTCCCCTAGCGGGACCACCTACGAGCAGTACTTC.

The chain uses TRBV4-3 and TRBJ2-7; 8 bases map to TRBD2. The ends lost 4 bases at V and 4 bases at J; junction bases unmatched: 9. Germline CDR1 and CDR2: LGHNA and YSLEER. The CDR3 has 15 amino acids. CDR3 nucleotide sequence: TGCGCCAGCAGCCCACAAGCGGGAGATATTTACGAGCAGTACTTC. Residues: CASSPQAGDIYEQYF.

V and J are TRBV4-1 and TRBJ2-3, with D tentatively TRBD1 (6 bases). The CDR3 consists of 16 residues. Germline CDR1 reads MGHRA; CDR2 reads YSYEKL. V lost 0 bases, J lost 5 bases, and 15 bases lay in between. The CDR3 DNA reads TGCGCCAGCAGCCAAGATGAGGGGACACAGAGAGATACGCAGTATTTT. Protein product: CASSQDEGTQRDTQYF.

The J gene is TRBJ2-5, the V gene TRBV11-3; D is ambiguous. The V end lost 5 bases, the J end lost 1 base, and 11 bases lay between the germline ends. The CDR3 runs 14 residues. Germline loops: CDR1 SGHNT, CDR2 YENEEA. The CDR3 coding sequence is TGTGCCAGCAGCCCCCGGACCGGCCAAGAGACCCAGTACTTC. Its translation is CASSPRTGQETQYF. The full variable domain, in which reference TRBV11-3 and TRBJ2-5 provide the parts outside the CDR3, is EAGVVQSPRYKIIEKKQPVAFWCNPISGHNTLYWYLQNLGQGPELLIRYENEEAVDDSQLPKDRFSAERLKGVDSTLKIQPAELGDSAVYLCASSPRTGQETQYFGPGTRLLVL.

The chain is built from TRBV9 and TRBJ2-5; 11 nucleotides line up with TRBD2. This CDR3 spans 16 amino acids. CDR1 SGDLS and CDR2 YYNGEE come from the germline V gene. The V segment lost 0 bases and the J segment 2 bases; nucleotides outside the gene matches: 3. CDR3 loop: CASSVAGTSGQETQYF. CDR3 in DNA: TGTGCCAGCAGCGTAGCCGGGACTAGCGGACAAGAGACCCAGTACTTC.

About this clone itself: A read error may account for a junction end that differs from germline. This chain joins TRBV7-7 and TRBJ2-5; D may be TRBD2 (6 bases). The germline CDR1 and CDR2 sequences are SSHAT and FNYEAQ (reference sequence). This CDR3 region has 15 residues. The CDR3 DNA reads TGTGCTAGCAGCTTAGTGACCGGGAGTTGGGAGACCCAGTACTTC. Its protein product is CASSLVTGSWETQYF.